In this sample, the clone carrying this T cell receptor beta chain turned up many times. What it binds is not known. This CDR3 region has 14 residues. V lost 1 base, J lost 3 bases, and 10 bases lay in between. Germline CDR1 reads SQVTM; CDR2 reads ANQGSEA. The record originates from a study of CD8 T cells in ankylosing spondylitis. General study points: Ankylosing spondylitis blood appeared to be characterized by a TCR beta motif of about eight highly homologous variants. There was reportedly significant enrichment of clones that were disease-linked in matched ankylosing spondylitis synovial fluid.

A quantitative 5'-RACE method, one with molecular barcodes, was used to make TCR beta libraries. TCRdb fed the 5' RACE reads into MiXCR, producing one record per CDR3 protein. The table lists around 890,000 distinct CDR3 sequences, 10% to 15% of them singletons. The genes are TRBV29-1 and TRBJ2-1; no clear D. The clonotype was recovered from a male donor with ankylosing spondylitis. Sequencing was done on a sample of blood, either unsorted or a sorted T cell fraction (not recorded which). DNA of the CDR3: TGCAGCGTTGAAGGGGTCGGATACTACAATGAGCAGTTCTTC. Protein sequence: CSVEGVGYYNEQFF.